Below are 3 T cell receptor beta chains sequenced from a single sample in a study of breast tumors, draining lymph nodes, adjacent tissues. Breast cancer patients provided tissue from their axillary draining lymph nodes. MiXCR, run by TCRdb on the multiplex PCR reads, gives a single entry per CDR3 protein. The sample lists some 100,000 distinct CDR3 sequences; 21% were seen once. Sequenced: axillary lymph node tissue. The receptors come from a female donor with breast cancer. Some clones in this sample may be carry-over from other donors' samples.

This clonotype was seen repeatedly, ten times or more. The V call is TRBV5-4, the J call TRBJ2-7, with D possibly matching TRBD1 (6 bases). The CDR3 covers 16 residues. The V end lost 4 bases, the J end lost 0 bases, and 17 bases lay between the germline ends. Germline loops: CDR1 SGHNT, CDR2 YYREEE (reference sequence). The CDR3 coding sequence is TGTGCCAGCAGCCAGGGCCCGGGGACAATCTCCTACGAGCAGTACTTC. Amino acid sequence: CASSQGPGTISYEQYF.

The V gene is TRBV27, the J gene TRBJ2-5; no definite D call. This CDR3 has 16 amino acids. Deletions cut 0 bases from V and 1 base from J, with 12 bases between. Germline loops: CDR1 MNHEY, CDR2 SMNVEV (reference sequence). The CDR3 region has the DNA TGTGCCAGCAGTTTATCGACCCGGATGAGCCAAGAGACCCAGTACTTC. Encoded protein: CASSLSTRMSQETQYF.

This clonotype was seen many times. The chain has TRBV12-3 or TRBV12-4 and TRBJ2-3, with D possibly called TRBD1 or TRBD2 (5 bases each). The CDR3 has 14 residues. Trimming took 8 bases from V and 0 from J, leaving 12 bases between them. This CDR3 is CASGGGSSTDTQYF. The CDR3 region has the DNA TGTGCCAGCGGTGGGGGTTCTAGCACAGATACGCAGTATTTT.